A selection of T cell receptor beta chains follows, all from one sample in a study of T cells in Graves' hyperthyroidism and ophthalmopathy. One entry per CDR3 protein, called by TCRdb with MiXCR from the multiplex PCR reads. The table has 340,000 or so distinct CDR3 sequences, over 20% seen once. Material for sequencing was blood. These TCRs come from a woman aged 45-60 years with Graves' hyperthyroidism. Both conserved end residues are part of each CDR3. Fields, in order: J gene, D gene, V gene, clone size, CDR3 DNA, CDR3 protein. The D gene is left open where the match is weak. Rows may omit the clone size; those that give it use once, few, many or a size class.

TRBJ2-7,-,TRBV6-1,-,TGTGCCAGCAGGCGGGACTCTACGAGGGAGCAGTACTTC,CASRRDSTREQYF
TRBJ2-3,TRBD2,TRBV11-2,many,TGTGCCAACAGCTCAAGACTAGCGGGGGGAACAGATACGCAGTATTTT,CANSSRLAGGTDTQYF
TRBJ1-2,TRBD1,TRBV2,many,TGTGCCAGCACCGGGACAGCCTATGGCTACACCTTC,CASTGTAYGYTF
TRBJ1-2,TRBD1,TRBV6-1,many,TGTGCCAGCAATCCGGGACAGGGGGTCTATGGCTACACCTTC,CASNPGQGVYGYTF
TRBJ1-3,TRBD1,TRBV30,few,TGTGCCTGGAGTGTAGGGGGCCTCTCTGGAAACACCATATATTTT,CAWSVGGLSGNTIYF
TRBJ1-5,-,TRBV6-1,many,TGTGCCAGCAGTGAAAGCAGCGTACTCAATCAGCCCCAGCATTTT,CASSESSVLNQPQHF
TRBJ2-7,-,TRBV11-3,many,TGTGCCAGCAGCTTAGCCGAGCGTTCCCCCTACGAGCAGTACTTC,CASSLAERSPYEQYF
TRBJ2-7,TRBD1,TRBV5-4,-,TGTGCCAGCAGCCCCGGGACAGGGATAATCTACGAGCAGTACTTC,CASSPGTGIIYEQYF
TRBJ2-5,-,TRBV20-1,many,TGCAGTGCCCCGGACGGTGAGACCCAGTACTTC,CSAPDGETQYF
TRBJ2-3,TRBD1,TRBV10-3,few,TGTGCCACCTACAGGGGTGGAACAGATACGCAGTATTTT,CATYRGGTDTQYF
TRBJ1-1,-,TRBV20-1,many,TGCAGTGCTAGATCAGGGAACACTGAAGCTTTCTTT,CSARSGNTEAFF
TRBJ2-1,TRBD2,TRBV2,many,TGTGCCAGCAGTGGGACTAGCTTAGACAATGAGCAGTTCTTC,CASSGTSLDNEQFF
TRBJ2-2,-,TRBV5-1,-,TGCGCCAGCAGCTTGCAAGAGGTTAACACCGGGGAGCTGTTTTTT,CASSLQEVNTGELFF
TRBJ1-1,-,TRBV6-6,many,TGTGCCAGCAGTTACAATGGGATGAGCACTGAAGCTTTCTTT,CASSYNGMSTEAFF
TRBJ2-3,-,TRBV2,few,TGTGCCAGCAGCCCCGGTATGGGGGGGGGCACAGATACGCGGTATTTT,CASSPGMGGGTDTRYF
TRBJ2-7,TRBD2,TRBV11-3,many,TGTGCCAGCAGCTTTACCCAAACTAGCGGGTCCTACGAGCAGTACTTC,CASSFTQTSGSYEQYF
TRBJ1-4,TRBD1,TRBV10-2,-,TGCGCCAGCCTCCGGGACAGTAATGAAAAACTGTTTTTT,CASLRDSNEKLFF
TRBJ1-6,-,TRBV2,-,TGTGCCAGCACCCTCAGGGGAGATTCACCCCTCCACTTT,CASTLRGDSPLHF
TRBJ2-5,-,TRBV3-1,-,TGTGCCAGCAGCCGCGCGGCCCAAGAGACCCAGTACTTC,CASSRAAQETQYF
TRBJ2-2,-,TRBV5-6,-,TGTGCCAGCAGCTTCCGGGATCCCAAGGGGGAGCTGTTTTTT,CASSFRDPKGELFF
TRBJ1-5,-,TRBV12-3/TRBV12-4,-,TGTGCCAGCAGTTTTGAGGGGGTGGTACAGCCCCAGCATTTT,CASSFEGVVQPQHF
TRBJ2-7,TRBD1,TRBV20-1,-,TGCAGTGCTAGGGAGAGGGACAGTGTCTACGAGCAGTACTTC,CSARERDSVYEQYF
TRBJ2-2,-,TRBV28,-,TGTGCCAGCAGCCTCATGGGGGACAAGAACACCGGGGAGCTGTTTTTT,CASSLMGDKNTGELFF
TRBJ1-6,-,TRBV6-2/TRBV6-3,many,TGTGCCAGCAGTTACTCCAGGGTCCGGGGTTCACCCCTCCACTTT,CASSYSRVRGSPLHF
TRBJ1-6,-,TRBV28,-,TGTGCCAGCAGTCTACAGGGTTTGGCTAATTCACCCCTCCACTTT,CASSLQGLANSPLHF
TRBJ2-5,-,TRBV11-1,many,TGTGCCAGCAGCCCAGACAGTCAAGAGACCCAGTACTTC,CASSPDSQETQYF
TRBJ1-3,-,TRBV12-3/TRBV12-4,many,TGTGCCAGCAGTTTATTGGGGTCTGGAAACACCATATATTTT,CASSLLGSGNTIYF
TRBJ2-2,TRBD2,TRBV5-1,-,TGCGCCAGCAGAACTACCGGGACTAGCGGGACCACCGGGGAGCTGTTTTTT,CASRTTGTSGTTGELFF
TRBJ2-2,-,TRBV5-1,few,TGCGCCAGCAGCATTGTGGGGGACCGTACCGGGGAGCTGTTTTTT,CASSIVGDRTGELFF
TRBJ1-5,TRBD1,TRBV6-1,many,TGTGCCAGCAGTGCTGGACAGGGAGGGCTAGGGGCCCAGCATTTT,CASSAGQGGLGAQHF
TRBJ2-1,TRBD2,TRBV7-3,many,TGTGCCAGCAGCTTAAACAGCGGGGGGTACAATGAGCAGTTCTTC,CASSLNSGGYNEQFF
TRBJ1-6,-,TRBV28,many,TGTGCCAGCAGCTCGAATTCACCCCTCCACTTT,CASSSNSPLHF
TRBJ1-2,TRBD1,TRBV20-1,few,TGCAGTGCTAAAAACCCCGGGACAGGGGGGCATGGCTACACCTTC,CSAKNPGTGGHGYTF
TRBJ2-5,-,TRBV6-5,few,TGTGCCAGCAGTTACTCGTTACAGGGAGAAGAGACCCAGTACTTC,CASSYSLQGEETQYF
TRBJ2-7,TRBD2,TRBV7-3,many,TGTGCCAGCAGCCTAACCCCGGGACTAGCGGCCGAGCAGTACTTC,CASSLTPGLAAEQYF
TRBJ2-3,-,TRBV10-1,many,TGCGCCAGCAGTAGCTCAGGGACTTCTAGCACAGATACGCAGTATTTT,CASSSSGTSSTDTQYF
TRBJ1-6,-,TRBV7-2,-,TGTGCCAGCAGCTTAGGACAAGGCTATAATTCACCCCTCCACTTT,CASSLGQGYNSPLHF
TRBJ2-1,-,TRBV11-2,many,TGTGCCAGCAGCTTGCCCCCGCGGGGCGCCTACAATGAGCAGTTCTTC,CASSLPPRGAYNEQFF
TRBJ2-2,-,TRBV20-1,-,TGCAGTGCTAGAGGGGACACCGGGGAGCTGTTTTTT,CSARGDTGELFF
TRBJ2-1,-,TRBV20-1,few,TGCAGTGCTAGAAGTGCTAGACCAAGAATCTCCTACAATGAGCAGTTCTTC,CSARSARPRISYNEQFF
TRBJ2-1,-,TRBV20-1,many,TGCAGTGCTATACCAGGTTACTACAATGAGCAGTTCTTC,CSAIPGYYNEQFF
TRBJ2-5,-,TRBV28,few,TGTGCCAGCAGACCGCAGGGGCAAGAGACCCAGTACTTC,CASRPQGQETQYF
TRBJ1-2,-,TRBV5-6,few,TGTGCCAGCAGCTTGGACGGTATGGGTTTATCTGACTATGGCTACACCTTC,CASSLDGMGLSDYGYTF
TRBJ1-4,-,TRBV28,many,TGTGCCAGCTGCTCCGGGCCTCTTAATGAAAAACTGTTTTTT,CASCSGPLNEKLFF
TRBJ2-7,-,TRBV7-9,many,TGTGCCAGCAGCTGGGAGGCCGGGGGCGAGCAGTACTTC,CASSWEAGGEQYF
TRBJ1-1,TRBD1,TRBV12-3/TRBV12-4,-,TGTGCCAGCAAAATACTATGGACAGGGCGAGTGAACACTGAAGCTTTCTTT,CASKILWTGRVNTEAFF
TRBJ1-2,TRBD1,TRBV30,many,TGTGCCTCGAGGGGACAGGCGTCATATGGCTACACCTTC,CASRGQASYGYTF
TRBJ1-5,TRBD1,TRBV28,few,TGTGCCAGCATCGGACAGGGCCGGAATCAGCCCCAGCATTTT,CASIGQGRNQPQHF
TRBJ2-7,TRBD2,TRBV12-3/TRBV12-4,few,TGTGCCAGCAGTCGACTTTATTTTGGACTAGCGGGACCAGCCGGGTATGCCGAGCAGTACTTC,CASSRLYFGLAGPAGYAEQYF
TRBJ2-1,TRBD2,TRBV7-2,-,TGTGCCAGCAGCCTCCGGACTAGCGGGAGGGCCGGTAATGAGCAGTTCTTC,CASSLRTSGRAGNEQFF